The 17 T cell receptor beta chains below come from one sample, sequenced in a study of cytomegalovirus exposure and HLA in healthy donors. Primers included in the PCR were 60 Vbeta and 13 Jbeta primers. The data were produced by immunoSEQ multiplex PCR, yet TCRdb's version contains in-frame clones alone and is incomplete. The repertoire holds about 120,000 clones, around 83% seen once, with 0.95% to 1.1% in the top ten. Specimen: PBMCs. The receptors originated from a human donor in good health.

The CDR3 spells CASSSQDRGNSPLHF. The CDR3 bases are TGTGCCAGTAGTTCCCAAGACAGGGGGAATTCACCCCTCCACTTT. The V call is TRBV19, the J call TRBJ1-6; TRBD1 agrees at 9 bases. The V gene end was trimmed by 5 bases and the J gene end by 7 bases; junction bases not matched to a gene: 6. The germline gives CDR1 LNHDA, CDR2 SQIVND (reference sequence). The CDR3 consists of 15 residues.

This chain uses TRBV15 with TRBJ2-3; D is ambiguous. V lost 1 base and J lost 4, with 9 bases in between. Germline loops: CDR1 LNHNV, CDR2 YYDKDF (reference sequence). The CDR3 covers 14 residues. The CDR3 DNA is TGTGCCACCAGCAGAGTCGTCGTCGCAGATACGCAGTATTTT. Protein sequence: CATSRVVVADTQYF. Using reference TRBV15 and TRBJ2-3 for the parts outside the CDR3, the full variable domain is DAMVIQNPRYQVTQFGKPVTLSCSQTLNHNVMYWYQQKSSQAPKLLFHYYDKDFNNEADTPDNFQSRRPNTSFCFLDIRSPGLGDTAMYLCATSRVVVADTQYFGPGTRLTVL.

This chain joins TRBV19 and TRBJ1-3; 9 bases match TRBD1. Germline V CDR1 and CDR2: LNHDA, SQIVND (reference sequence). This CDR3 has 18 residues. The ends lost 6 bases at V and 0 bases at J; junction bases unmatched: 12. In DNA, the CDR3 is TGTGCCAGTAGCCTTAGGACAGGGGCCTCCAGCTCTGGAAACACCATATATTTT. This sequence encodes CASSLRTGASSSGNTIYF.

The V and J genes are TRBV7-9 and TRBJ1-2, with D unclear. Germline assignment: CDR1 SEHNR and CDR2 FQNEAQ (reference sequence). This CDR3 comprises 12 residues. Trimming stripped 2 bases from V and 8 bases from J, with 9 bases between. CDR3: CASSLSEPGYTF. The DNA of the CDR3 is TGTGCCAGCAGCTTAAGCGAGCCGGGCTACACCTTC.

The count of this clone is one. The rearrangement joins TRBV4-2 to TRBJ2-7; D gene uncertain. The CDR3 sequence is 15 residues long. Germline values: CDR1 LGHNA, CDR2 YNFKEQ. Trimming stripped 2 bases from V and 3 bases from J, with 14 bases between. CDR3 sequence (DNA): TGTGCCAGCAGCCAATACCTTACTTCAAGCTACGAGCAGTACTTC. Translated, it gives CASSQYLTSSYEQYF.

V gene TRBV19 combines with J gene TRBJ1-5; TRBD1 matches 8 bases. CDR3 length: 15 amino acids. Germline assignment: CDR1 LNHDA and CDR2 SQIVND (reference sequence). V was clipped by 4 bases and J by 3 bases; unmatched bases: 5. As DNA, the CDR3 is TGTGCCAGTAGTAACCAGGACAGGGCCAATCAGCCCCAGCATTTT. It is translated as CASSNQDRANQPQHF.

This chain links TRBV2 with TRBJ2-5; 7 nucleotides agree with TRBD2. V gave up 2 bases and J gave up 2 bases; unmatched junction bases: 8. The CDR3 contains 16 residues. Germline loops: CDR1 SNHLY, CDR2 FYNNEI. The CDR3 coding sequence is TGTGCCAGCAGTGAATTTTCTAGCGGACCACAAGAGACCCAGTACTTC. It yields the protein CASSEFSSGPQETQYF.

This chain links TRBV2 with TRBJ2-1, with 7 bases that match TRBD1. The CDR3 has 15 residues. The germline V gene encodes CDR1 SNHLY and CDR2 FYNNEI. After removal of 4 bases from V and 10 bases from J, the junction contained 13 bases not matched to a gene. The CDR3, as DNA: TGTGCCAGCAGTGCCTTGGGACAGAGATCAGGAGAGCAGTTCTTC. Its protein is CASSALGQRSGEQFF.

The V call is TRBV7-9, the J call TRBJ1-4; 7 nucleotides match TRBD1. The V gene end was trimmed by 5 bases and the J gene end by 2 bases; junction bases not matched to a gene: 5. CDR3 size: 15 residues. The germline gives CDR1 SEHNR, CDR2 FQNEAQ (reference sequence). CDR3 loop: CASSTEQGTNEKLFF. The CDR3 DNA follows: TGTGCCAGCAGCACCGAACAGGGGACTAATGAAAAACTGTTTTTT.

The CDR3 nucleotides read TGTGCCAGCAGTTACCAAGCAGGGTTGGACACCGGGGAGCTGTTTTTT. Amino acid sequence: CASSYQAGLDTGELFF. The chain employs TRBV6-5 and TRBJ2-2, with D possibly matching TRBD1 (5 bases). CDR3 length: 16 residues. The germline gives CDR1 MNHEY, CDR2 SVGAGI. V was cut by 2 bases and J by 3 bases, with 13 bases left in between.

The chain employs TRBV7-9 and TRBJ1-6; 7 bases fit TRBD1. The CDR3 length is 15 residues. The V and J ends lost 5 bases and 7 bases, in that order; junction bases with no gene match: 8. CDR1 SEHNR and CDR2 FQNEAQ come from the germline V gene (reference sequence). Here the CDR3 DNA reads TGTGCCAGCAGCCCGCGACAGGGTAAAAATTCACCCCTCCACTTT. Its translation is CASSPRQGKNSPLHF.

The V gene is TRBV9, the J gene TRBJ1-5, with D unclear. Germline V gene sequence: CDR1 SGDLS, CDR2 YYNGEE. CDR3 size: 16 residues. V was shortened by 0 bases and J by 2 bases, with 12 bases between the two germline ends. The chain's CDR3 is CASSVVVTTGNQPQHF. The CDR3 region has the DNA TGTGCCAGCAGCGTAGTCGTTACAACCGGCAATCAGCCCCAGCATTTT.

This chain links TRBV2 with TRBJ2-3, with 7 positions matching TRBD1. The CDR3 has 13 amino acids. The J segment lost 4 bases and the V segment lost 8 bases, leaving 6 bases of the junction unmatched. Looked up from germline, CDR1 is SNHLY and CDR2 is FYNNEI. CDR3 sequence reads: CASDRVVSDTQYF. For the CDR3, the DNA is TGTGCCAGCGACAGGGTGGTTTCAGATACGCAGTATTTT.

The chain joins TRBV11-2 to TRBJ2-1, with 10 bases lining up with TRBD1. Germline loops: CDR1 SGHAT, CDR2 FQNNGV. The CDR3 is 15 residues long. Trimming took 5 bases from V and 6 from J; bases not matched to a gene: 7. The CDR3 DNA follows: TGTGCCAGCAGCCTACCGACAGGGGGCCCCAATGAGCAGTTCTTC. It is translated as CASSLPTGGPNEQFF.

In its sample, this clone was seen a few times. An end of the junction differs from the germline gene, which may be a read error. The V gene is TRBV5-1, the J gene TRBJ1-2, with 8 bases aligning to TRBD1. Germline loops: CDR1 SGHRS, CDR2 YFSETQ. This CDR3 has 14 residues. CDR3 DNA sequence: TGTGCCAGCAGCGCCGGACAGGGTTCGTTCGGCTACACCTTC. Translating gives CASSAGQGSFGYTF.

The chain couples TRBV7-9 to TRBJ2-1; tentatively, D is TRBD2 (6 bases). Looked up from germline, CDR1 is SEHNR and CDR2 is FQNEAQ (reference sequence). Trimming stripped 5 bases from V and 0 bases from J, with 11 bases between. The CDR3 has 15 residues. The CDR3: CASSAGGSSYNEQFF. DNA of the CDR3: TGTGCCAGCAGCGCCGGGGGTAGCTCCTACAATGAGCAGTTCTTC.

The chain joins TRBV27 to TRBJ2-7, with TRBD1 matching over 8 bases. The CDR3 loop spans 14 amino acids. Germline loops: CDR1 MNHEY, CDR2 SMNVEV (reference sequence). V gave up 5 bases and J gave up 3 bases; unmatched junction bases: 6. CDR3 loop: CASSPGGADYEQYF. CDR3 DNA sequence: TGTGCCAGCAGTCCAGGGGGCGCGGACTACGAGCAGTACTTC.